The rows below give T cell receptor beta chains drawn from one sample of a study of T cell repertoires in cytomegalovirus infection. MiXCR, applied by TCRdb to the reads, yields one record per CDR3 protein. The sample shows a few hundred thousand distinct CDR3 sequences, 15% to 20% of them seen only once. The specimen sequenced was PBMCs. The origin of the receptors is a human donor in good health (CMV status not recorded). Some clones in this sample may be carry-over from other donors' samples. Both conserved end residues are part of each CDR3. The D gene is left open where the match is weak. Where a row states a size, it is once, few, many or the class of an expanded clone; other rows omit it.

v_gene,d_gene,j_gene,abundance,CDR3nt,CDR3aa
TRBV7-9,TRBD2,TRBJ2-1,many,TGTGCCAGCAGCCCCGGGACTAGCGGGGGGGCCTTGAATGAGCAGTTCTTC,CASSPGTSGGALNEQFF
TRBV7-8,-,TRBJ2-1,many,TGTGCCAGCAGCTTATTACCCCGGAGCCAATACAATGAGCAGTTCTTC,CASSLLPRSQYNEQFF
TRBV5-6,-,TRBJ2-1,few,TGTGCCAGCAGCTCAGCAAGGGATGAGCAGTTCTTC,CASSSARDEQFF
TRBV11-3,TRBD2,TRBJ2-2,once,TGTGCCAGCAGCTCAAGGACTAGCGGGTACACCGGGGAGCTGCTTTTT,CASSSRTSGYTGELLF
TRBV7-2,-,TRBJ1-1,many,TGTGCCAGCAGCTTAGTTGGCAGGGGTCGAATTCGAATGAACACTGAAGCTTTCTTT,CASSLVGRGRIRMNTEAFF
TRBV7-2,-,TRBJ2-3,many,TGTGCCAGCAGCCCGGGGACCTCCGAGCTAGATACGCAGTATTTT,CASSPGTSELDTQYF
TRBV5-4,TRBD2,TRBJ2-1,-,TGTGCCAGCAGCTTGGGGGGACTAGCCGCAAGCATCAATGAGCAGTTCTTC,CASSLGGLAASINEQFF
TRBV7-2,-,TRBJ1-1,many,TGTGCCAGCAGCCCCCTGGGGAGGGAGACCACTGAAGCTTTCTTT,CASSPLGRETTEAFF
TRBV12-3/TRBV12-4,-,TRBJ1-1,many,TGTGCCAGCAGTTTTGGGGGGAGGACTGAAGCTTTCTTT,CASSFGGRTEAFF
TRBV28,TRBD1,TRBJ1-6,-,TGTGCCAGCAGTTGGGGGACAGGGGGATATTCACCCCTCCACTTT,CASSWGTGGYSPLHF
TRBV2,-,TRBJ2-6,few,TGTGCCAGGGGGGGCTCTGGGGCCAACGTCCTGACTTTC,CARGGSGANVLTF
TRBV20-1,-,TRBJ1-3,few,TGCAGTGCTAGGCGGCAAAGCTCTGGAAACACCATATATTTT,CSARRQSSGNTIYF
TRBV7-2,TRBD1,TRBJ1-2,many,TGTGCCAGCAGCTTAAAAACCGGGACAGGGCGCTATGGCTACACCTTC,CASSLKTGTGRYGYTF
TRBV28,-,TRBJ2-4,few,TGTGCCAGCAGTTTTCGTGAACAGTCCAAAAACATTCAGTACTTC,CASSFREQSKNIQYF
TRBV20-1,TRBD2,TRBJ2-5,-,TGCAGTGCTACGGACTTTGGGGGGGCCCAGTACTTC,CSATDFGGAQYF
TRBV5-6,-,TRBJ2-1,-,TGTGCCAGCAGCCCGCTAGCCTTGACCCAGCAGTTCTTC,CASSPLALTQQFF
TRBV5-1,TRBD1,TRBJ1-2,-,TGCGCCAGCAGCCCCGGACAGGTTGGCTATGGCTACACCTTC,CASSPGQVGYGYTF
TRBV7-9,-,TRBJ1-5,few,TGTGCCAGCAGCCGGGGGGAGGATCAGCCCCAGCATTTT,CASSRGEDQPQHF
TRBV24-1,-,TRBJ2-1,few,TGTGCCACCAGTGATAGGGACACCATCAATGAGCAGTTCTTC,CATSDRDTINEQFF
TRBV3-1,TRBD2,TRBJ2-3,few,TGTGCCAGCAGCCAGGGACTAGCGGGACCAGATACGCAGTATTTT,CASSQGLAGPDTQYF
TRBV5-1,TRBD1,TRBJ1-1,many,TGCGCCAGCAGACCACAGGGGGCGACCACTGAAGCTTTCTTT,CASRPQGATTEAFF
TRBV30,-,TRBJ1-1,few,TGTGCCTGGAGGGAACAGGGGAACACTGAAGCTTTCTTT,CAWREQGNTEAFF
TRBV7-2,TRBD1,TRBJ1-2,many,TGTGCCAGCAGCCTCAGGGGGACTAGGGGCTACACCTTC,CASSLRGTRGYTF
TRBV11-2,-,TRBJ2-7,many,TGTGCCAGCAGCTTAGAACACCCCAAGCAGTACTTC,CASSLEHPKQYF
TRBV6-2/TRBV6-3,TRBD1,TRBJ2-3,-,TGTGCCAGCAGCAACCCGCGACAGGGTCGAACAGATACGCAGTATTTT,CASSNPRQGRTDTQYF
TRBV11-1,-,TRBJ1-1,-,TGTGCCAGCAGCTTTGCACAGGGAAGAACTGAAGCTTTCTTT,CASSFAQGRTEAFF
TRBV15,-,TRBJ2-3,-,TGTGCCACCAGCCCCCGGTTCTCCACAGATACGCAGTATTTT,CATSPRFSTDTQYF
TRBV20-1,TRBD2,TRBJ2-1,-,TGCAGTGCCGAGCGGGGCTACAATGAGCAGTTCTTC,CSAERGYNEQFF
TRBV20-1,-,TRBJ1-5,few,TGCAGTGCTAGGGCGGGAAATAGCAATCAGCCCCAGCATTTT,CSARAGNSNQPQHF
TRBV30,TRBD2,TRBJ2-7,-,TGTGCCTGGAGTGTGGGGACTAGTGAACTCCACGAGCAGTACTTC,CAWSVGTSELHEQYF
TRBV28,TRBD1,TRBJ2-7,few,TGTGCCAGCAGCTCCACAGGGGTGAGCTCCTACGAGCAGTACTTC,CASSSTGVSSYEQYF
TRBV7-2,TRBD1,TRBJ2-7,many,TGTGCCAGCAGAAGGGGGACAGGCTATCGCGAGCAGTACTTC,CASRRGTGYREQYF
TRBV20-1,-,TRBJ2-5,few,TGCAGTGCTAGGTCCTCGACTAACGAAGAGACCCAGTACTTC,CSARSSTNEETQYF
TRBV20-1,-,TRBJ1-2,-,TGCAGTGCGACAACAGGGCCCTATGGCTACACCTTC,CSATTGPYGYTF
TRBV4-3,-,TRBJ2-7,few,TGCGCCAGCAGCCAAGGGATCAGCTCCTACGAGCAGTACTTC,CASSQGISSYEQYF